A selection of T cell receptor beta chains follows, all from one sample in a study of shared clonotypes between healthy human individuals. The protocol was immunoSEQ multiplex PCR, while the TCRdb copy is restricted to in-frame clones and leaves out a portion. The table has 330,000 or so clones, more than 60% seen once. Material for sequencing was memory CD4+ T cells sorted from blood. The receptors shown here come from a young man in good health. CDR3s include the opening cysteine and the closing phenylalanine or tryptophan. D genes are given only for firm matches. Expanded clones get a size class; other rows say once, few or many, or leave the size out.

clone size,J gene,V gene,D gene,CDR3 DNA,CDR3 protein
NA,TRBJ1-6,TRBV7-7,NA,TGTGCTAGCAGCACGGGCCAAAATAATTCACCCCTCCACTTT,CASSTGQNNSPLHF
few,TRBJ2-2,TRBV4-1,TRBD1,TGCGCCAGCAGCCAAGAGGTCAGAGGGGGCAACACCGGGGAGCTGTTTTTT,CASSQEVRGGNTGELFF
NA,TRBJ1-1,TRBV19,NA,TGTGCCAGTAGTATGAACATACTAAACACTGAAGCTTTCTTT,CASSMNILNTEAFF
NA,TRBJ2-7,TRBV10-3,NA,TGTGCCATCAGTGAGTTTTCTAATCCGGACAGATACGAGCAGTACTTC,CAISEFSNPDRYEQYF
NA,TRBJ2-1,TRBV11-2,TRBD2,TGTGCCAGCAGCCGAGACAGGGTAGGTAGCGGGAGTAGTGAGCAGTTCTTC,CASSRDRVGSGSSEQFF
NA,TRBJ2-1,TRBV5-4,NA,TGTGCCAGCAGCTTGGACAGCAATTCCCACAATGAGCAGTTCTTC,CASSLDSNSHNEQFF
once,TRBJ2-1,TRBV9,TRBD2,TGTGCCAGCAGTGGAATACCTAGCGGTTACTCCTACAATGAGCAGTTCTTC,CASSGIPSGYSYNEQFF
few,TRBJ1-1,TRBV6-4,NA,TGTGCCAGCAGTTACAGGGTCGGGGACACTGAAGCTTTCTTT,CASSYRVGDTEAFF
NA,TRBJ1-1,TRBV27,NA,TGTGCCAGCAGTCTAGGGTGGGGCAGGTTGAACACTGAAGCTTTCTTT,CASSLGWGRLNTEAFF
NA,TRBJ1-2,TRBV10-3,NA,TGTGCCATCAGTGAGTACACAGGGTCTGCTGGCTACACCTTC,CAISEYTGSAGYTF
NA,TRBJ2-7,TRBV5-1,TRBD1,TGCGCCAGCACCCCGTGGGGACAGGATTCCTACGAGCAGTACTTC,CASTPWGQDSYEQYF
NA,TRBJ2-1,TRBV2,NA,TGTGCCAGCAGTGAAACCCTTTGGCAGTTCTTC,CASSETLWQFF
NA,TRBJ2-7,TRBV15,NA,TGTGCCACCAGCAGAGATCTTCGGGCGTCCTACGAGCAGTACTTC,CATSRDLRASYEQYF
NA,TRBJ2-5,TRBV5-1,NA,TGCGCCAGCAGCCCGGGACCCCAAGAGACCCAGTACTTC,CASSPGPQETQYF
few,TRBJ2-3,TRBV5-1,NA,TGCGCCAGCAGCTTGGAAACGGACCTCACAGATACGCAGTATTTT,CASSLETDLTDTQYF
many,TRBJ2-5,TRBV28,NA,TGTGCCAGCAGTCCCGACAGGACGGGGCCCCGGGAGACCCAGTACTTC,CASSPDRTGPRETQYF
NA,TRBJ1-5,TRBV30,NA,TGTGCCTGGACGATGGGGGTTAATCAGCCCCAGCATTTT,CAWTMGVNQPQHF
NA,TRBJ2-3,TRBV5-1,NA,TGCGCCAGCAGCCTCACGGGGTCGGGTGGGGATACGCAGTATTTT,CASSLTGSGGDTQYF
many,TRBJ2-3,TRBV6-4,TRBD2,TGTGCCAGCAGTGTGGGACTAGCGGGCACAGATACGCAGTATTTT,CASSVGLAGTDTQYF
NA,TRBJ1-1,TRBV5-1,NA,TGCGCCAGCAGCTTGGACCCTCTTAAGGGTACTGAAGCTTTCTTT,CASSLDPLKGTEAFF
NA,TRBJ2-1,TRBV4-1,NA,TGCGCCAGCAGCCCGTGGGCCAGGCGGGATCCAAATGAGCAGTTCTTC,CASSPWARRDPNEQFF
few,TRBJ1-5,TRBV18,NA,TGTGCCAGCTCACCTGGGGCAGGCTATCAGCCCCAGCATTTT,CASSPGAGYQPQHF
NA,TRBJ2-7,TRBV5-1,NA,TGCGCCAGCAGACAAAGACGGACCCCAGGGATGGACGAGCAGTACTTC,CASRQRRTPGMDEQYF
NA,TRBJ2-3,TRBV5-6,NA,TGTGCCAGCAGCTTGCAAAGAAATACGCAGTATTTT,CASSLQRNTQYF
few,TRBJ1-1,TRBV6-1,TRBD1,TGTGCCAGCAGTTCGACAGGGGAGGTTAAAGCTTTCTTT,CASSSTGEVKAFF
NA,TRBJ1-3,TRBV25-1,NA,TGTGCCAGCAGTGAATCTCGCCACACCATATATTTT,CASSESRHTIYF
NA,TRBJ2-2,TRBV6-1,NA,TGTGCCAGCAGGGGGGGGCCCCGCGGCGGGGAGCTGTTTTTT,CASRGGPRGGELFF
once,TRBJ2-5,TRBV5-6,NA,TGTGCCAGCAGCTTAAAGGGGAAAGAGACCCAGTACTTC,CASSLKGKETQYF
once,TRBJ2-5,TRBV18,NA,TGTGCCAGCTCACCACCGACGGGGGTCCGCGAGACCCAGTACTTC,CASSPPTGVRETQYF
few,TRBJ1-2,TRBV5-6,NA,TGTGCCAGCAGCTTGGACTCCCGGGAAGGCTACACCTTC,CASSLDSREGYTF
NA,TRBJ2-6,TRBV5-1,NA,TGCGCCAGCAGTGGTGGTTCTGGGGCCAACGTCCTGACTTTC,CASSGGSGANVLTF
few,TRBJ2-7,TRBV9,TRBD2,TGTGCCAGCAGCGGGTTTACTAGCGGCACCTACGAGCAGTACTTC,CASSGFTSGTYEQYF
NA,TRBJ2-7,TRBV19,TRBD2,TGTGCCACAGCGCCTAGCGGGAGGAGCTCCTACGAGCAGTACTTC,CATAPSGRSSYEQYF
NA,TRBJ2-1,TRBV18,TRBD2,TGTGCCAGCTCACCGGGGACTAGCGGGAGAGGTGGTGAGCAGTTCTTC,CASSPGTSGRGGEQFF
NA,TRBJ2-5,TRBV5-4,NA,TGTGCCAGCAGCCCTTCCGGCGGGGTCCAAGAGACCCAGTACTTC,CASSPSGGVQETQYF
NA,TRBJ2-3,TRBV2,TRBD1,TGTGCGGTACGAAGGGACAGCTTTACCCACACAGATACGCAGTATTTT,CAVRRDSFTHTDTQYF
NA,TRBJ2-2,TRBV29-1,TRBD2,TGCAGCGGGAGGACTAGCAGGGGCGGGGAGCTGTTTTTT,CSGRTSRGGELFF
once,TRBJ2-1,TRBV5-4,TRBD2,TGTGCCAGCAGCTCCCCGACTAGCGAATCCTACAATGAGCAGTTCTTC,CASSSPTSESYNEQFF
once,TRBJ2-1,TRBV27,TRBD1,TGTGCCAGCTATCCGGCCGGGACAGCCTCCTACAATGAGCAGTTCTTC,CASYPAGTASYNEQFF
NA,TRBJ2-1,TRBV29-1,NA,TGCAGCGCTCCTACTAGTTACAATGAGCAGTTCTTC,CSAPTSYNEQFF
many,TRBJ2-3,TRBV11-2,NA,TGTGCCAGCAGCTTAGAAGGAGGGAGCACAGATACGCAGTATTTT,CASSLEGGSTDTQYF
few,TRBJ2-1,TRBV28,NA,TGTGCCAGCAGCCTTTACAATGAGCAGTTCTTC,CASSLYNEQFF
few,TRBJ2-1,TRBV4-3,NA,TGCGCCAGCAGCCAAGAACTAGGCCTTAATGAGCAGTTCTTC,CASSQELGLNEQFF
NA,TRBJ2-2,TRBV7-6,NA,TGTGCCAGCAGCCCCATCTGGGGACTGAGTAACACCGGGGAGCTGTTTTTT,CASSPIWGLSNTGELFF
NA,TRBJ2-6,TRBV29-1,NA,TGCAGCGTTGTAACTGGGGCCAACGTCCTGACTTTC,CSVVTGANVLTF
NA,TRBJ2-7,TRBV7-8,NA,TGTGCCAGCAGCTCCTTCATGGCAGGGTCCGGCGGCGAGTACTTC,CASSSFMAGSGGEYF
NA,TRBJ1-1,TRBV14,NA,TGTGCCAGCAGCCAACTACGGGGCAGGGGACGTACTGAAGCTTTCTTT,CASSQLRGRGRTEAFF
NA,TRBJ2-7,TRBV5-1,TRBD2,TGCGCCAGCAGCTCATCAACAGGGACTAGCGACTACGAGCAGTACTTC,CASSSSTGTSDYEQYF
NA,TRBJ1-1,TRBV11-3,NA,TGTGCCAGCAGCTTAGAGCCAGGGTCCACTGAAGCTTTCTTT,CASSLEPGSTEAFF
NA,TRBJ2-7,TRBV5-3,NA,TGTGCCAGAAGCTGGGCGAGACACCAAAAGAGCTCCTACGAGCAGTACTTC,CARSWARHQKSSYEQYF
few,TRBJ1-2,TRBV7-2,NA,TGTGCCAGCAGCTTAGACAGTGGGGATAACTATGGCTACACCTTC,CASSLDSGDNYGYTF
NA,TRBJ1-1,TRBV7-9,NA,TGTGCCAGCAGCGGAGGGGGGACGGCCGACACTGAAGCTTTCTTT,CASSGGGTADTEAFF
once,TRBJ2-2,TRBV7-2,TRBD2,TGTGCCAGCAGCTTAAGAACAGCGGGAGGCACCGGGGAGCTGTTTTTT,CASSLRTAGGTGELFF
NA,TRBJ2-5,TRBV28,NA,TGTGCCAGCAGTTTAGCTGAGGGAGGGACCCAGTACTTC,CASSLAEGGTQYF
NA,TRBJ2-3,TRBV5-6,NA,TGTGCCAGCAGCCCTGACACAGATACGCAGTATTTT,CASSPDTDTQYF
NA,TRBJ2-5,TRBV5-1,NA,TGCGCCAGCAGCTTGGTGGTAAGGGAGACCCAGTACTTC,CASSLVVRETQYF
NA,TRBJ2-7,TRBV5-5,NA,TGTGCCAGCAGCCCGGGACCTAGCCCCAGCTACGAGCAGTACTTC,CASSPGPSPSYEQYF
NA,TRBJ1-1,TRBV19,NA,TGTGCCAGTAGTATATCGGGGGGGGTCGCTGAAGCTTTCTTT,CASSISGGVAEAFF
NA,TRBJ2-7,TRBV6-6,NA,TGTGCCAGCAGTACACATTTATCCCCTCTCGAGCAGTACTTC,CASSTHLSPLEQYF
NA,TRBJ1-2,TRBV18,TRBD1,TGTGCCAGCTCACTCGGGACAGGGAATAACTATGGCTACACCTTC,CASSLGTGNNYGYTF